A single sample is the source of the 25 T cell receptor beta chains below, sequenced in a study of cytomegalovirus exposure and HLA in healthy donors. PCR used 60 Vbeta primers and 13 Jbeta primers. Sequenced by immunoSEQ multiplex PCR; TCRdb stores in-frame clones only, minus some. Among under 200,000 clones listed, roughly 85% were seen once. The sequenced material came from PBMCs. Every receptor here comes from a woman in her 40s in good health and CMV-seronegative.

This chain connects TRBV5-4 to TRBJ2-7; D perhaps matches TRBD2 (5 bases). Trimming removed 0 bases from V and 7 bases from J, with 11 bases in between. CDR1 SGHNT and CDR2 YYREEE come from the germline V gene (reference sequence). The CDR3 spans 13 residues. The CDR3 DNA follows: TGTGCCAGCAGCTTGGCAGCAGAGCGGGAGCAGTACTTC. It yields the protein CASSLAAEREQYF. Using reference TRBV5-4 and TRBJ2-7 for the parts outside the CDR3, the full variable domain is ETGVTQSPTHLIKTRGQQVTLRCSSQSGHNTVSWYQQALGQGPQFIFQYYREEENGRGNFPPRFSGLQFPNYSSELNVNALELDDSALYLCASSLAAEREQYFGPGTRLTVT.

The chain uses TRBV29-1 and TRBJ1-1, with D possibly TRBD1 on 6 matching bases. Germline values: CDR1 SQVTM, CDR2 ANQGSEA. The V end was cut by 6 bases, the J end by 1 base, with 12 bases between. The CDR3 is made up of 13 amino acids. The CDR3 region has the DNA TGCAGCGTGCACATGACAGGGAACACTGAAGCTTTCTTT. Translating it yields CSVHMTGNTEAFF.

This clone appeared a single time. Because the CDR3 is missing its conserved closing phenylalanine or tryptophan, this is likely a read error. This rearrangement joins TRBV5-4 to TRBJ1-2; maybe TRBD1 (6 bases). CDR1 and CDR2 from the germline V gene are SGHNT and YYREEE (reference sequence). V lost 0 bases to trimming and J lost 8 bases, with 8 bases between them. CDR3 length: 12 amino acids. CDR3 residues: CASSLDRVGYTL. In DNA, the CDR3 is TGTGCCAGCAGCTTGGACAGGGTCGGCTACACCCTC.

This chain uses TRBV27 with TRBJ1-1; 9 positions match TRBD1. V lost 6 bases to trimming and J lost 8 bases; unmatched junction nucleotides: 13. CDR1 and CDR2 (germline): MNHEY, SMNVEV (reference sequence). CDR3 length equals 15 residues. CDR3 protein: CASSITTGGSAEAFF. CDR3 in DNA: TGTGCCAGCAGCATTACCACAGGGGGCAGTGCCGAAGCTTTCTTT.

The gene calls are TRBV7-9 and TRBJ2-7; TRBD2 matches at 9 bases. Germline V gene sequence: CDR1 SEHNR, CDR2 FQNEAQ (reference sequence). The ends lost 5 bases at V and 2 bases at J; junction bases unmatched: 1. This CDR3 is 13 amino acids long. CDR3 nucleotides: TGTGCCAGCAGCCGACTAGCGGCCTACGAGCAGTACTTC. It encodes CASSRLAAYEQYF.

The chain uses TRBV11-3 and TRBJ2-7, with TRBD2 identical over 13 bases. Trimming cost V 5 bases and J 0 bases; bases outside gene matches: 10. The CDR3 consists of 18 residues. Per the germline V gene, CDR1 is SGHNT and CDR2 is YENEEA. Here the CDR3 reads CASSPRTSGGGSSYEQYF. In nucleotides, the CDR3 is TGTGCCAGCAGCCCGCGCACTAGCGGGGGGGGGAGCTCCTACGAGCAGTACTTC.

V and J are TRBV28 and TRBJ2-1; D is uncertain. CDR3 length: 14 residues. V dropped 8 bases and J dropped 7 bases, with 18 bases sitting between them. Germline-derived CDR1 and CDR2 are MDHEN and SYDVKM. CDR3 region: CASYGDFKTNEQFF. CDR3 sequence (DNA): TGTGCCAGCTATGGTGACTTCAAGACGAATGAGCAGTTCTTC.

V is TRBV10-3 and J is TRBJ2-1; 7 nucleotides match TRBD2. V gave up 4 bases and J gave up 5 bases; unmatched junction bases: 2. There are 13 residues in the CDR3. Germline CDR1 ENHRY, CDR2 SYGVKD. CDR3 region: CAISASGNNEQFF. CDR3 sequence (DNA): TGTGCCATCAGTGCTAGCGGTAACAATGAGCAGTTCTTC.

This clone was observed once. This sequence joins TRBV7-2 and TRBJ2-1, with 10 positions matching TRBD1. Germline CDR1 and CDR2: SGHTA and FQGNSA. Trimming cost V 0 bases and J 4 bases; bases outside gene matches: 6. The CDR3 is 17 amino acids. CDR3 in amino acids: CASSLANRDRGYNEQFF. The CDR3 DNA reads TGTGCCAGCAGCTTAGCCAACCGGGACAGGGGTTACAATGAGCAGTTCTTC. The full variable domain, completed using reference TRBV7-2 and TRBJ2-1, is GAGVSQSPSNKVTEKGKDVELRCDPISGHTALYWYRQSLGQGLEFLIYFQGNSAPDKSGLPSDRFSAERTGGSVSTLTIQRTQQEDSAVYLCASSLANRDRGYNEQFFGPGTRLTVL.

This clone was observed a few times. The chain carries TRBV2 and TRBJ1-1, with 11 bases that match TRBD1. Germline lookup yields CDR1 SNHLY and CDR2 FYNNEI. The CDR3 runs to 14 residues. The J segment lost 3 bases and the V segment lost 7 bases, leaving 4 bases of the junction unmatched. CDR3 nucleotides: TGTGCCAGCAATTGGGACAGGGGGGACACTGAAGCTTTCTTT. Translation gives CASNWDRGDTEAFF. The whole variable domain, remainder taken from reference TRBV2 and TRBJ1-1, is EPEVTQTPSHQVTQMGQEVILRCVPISNHLYFYWYRQILGQKVEFLVSFYNNEISEKSEIFDDQFSVERPDGSNFTLKIRSTKLEDSAMYFCASNWDRGDTEAFFGQGTRLTVV.

Points on this clone: The germline gene is not matched at one end of the junction; a read error may be the cause. The genes are TRBV7-7 and TRBJ2-5, with 9 bases that match TRBD1. The J call may be faulty, since TRBJ2-7 better matches the DNA end. This CDR3 region has 13 residues. Per germline, CDR1 SSHAT and CDR2 FNYEAQ (reference sequence). The CDR3 DNA reads as TGTGCTAGCAGCTTAGACAGGGGGTACGAGCAGTACTTC. It specifies CASSLDRGYEQYF.

This chain uses TRBV29-1 with TRBJ2-5; weak D call: TRBD2 (6 bases). The CDR3 totals 13 residues. The V and J ends lost 6 bases and 2 bases respectively, with 13 bases between them. Germline loops: CDR1 SQVTM, CDR2 ANQGSEA. This CDR3 is CSVVWGVQETQYF. The CDR3 region has the DNA TGCAGCGTCGTCTGGGGGGTACAAGAGACCCAGTACTTC.

The chain carries TRBV10-2 and TRBJ2-5; D not certain. CDR1 and CDR2 (germline): WSHSY, SAAADI. CDR3 length: 11 residues. V was shortened by 3 bases and J by 5 bases, with 4 bases between the two germline ends. CDR3 nucleotide sequence: TGCGCCAGCAGTGAACGGGAGACCCAGTACTTC. Residues: CASSERETQYF.

V gene TRBV27 combines with J gene TRBJ2-7; 7 bases line up with TRBD1. This CDR3 region has 13 residues. The germline V gene has CDR1 MNHEY and CDR2 SMNVEV (reference sequence). The trim removed 6 bases at V and 4 bases at J, leaving 6 bases unmatched. In nucleotides, the CDR3 is TGTGCCAGCAGGCCGGGACAGAAGTACGAGCAGTACTTC. The encoded protein is CASRPGQKYEQYF.

The chain has TRBV19 and TRBJ2-1, with 9 bases that match TRBD2. The germline CDR1 and CDR2 sequences are LNHDA and SQIVND (reference sequence). V was pared by 1 base and J by 9 bases, with 7 bases of the junction left unmatched. The CDR3 consists of 15 residues. CDR3 DNA: TGTGCCAGTAGTATAGTAGGGCTAGCGGGAAGTGAGCAGTTCTTC. Protein: CASSIVGLAGSEQFF.

In its sample, this clone was seen once. The rearrangement joins TRBV2 to TRBJ2-1; 9 bases agree with TRBD2. The germline CDR1 and CDR2 sequences are SNHLY and FYNNEI. V gave up 7 bases and J gave up 5 bases; unmatched junction bases: 9. This CDR3 has 15 residues. The CDR3 sequence is CASTGSGRINNEQFF. The CDR3 coding sequence is TGTGCCAGCACTGGTAGCGGGAGAATAAACAATGAGCAGTTCTTC. The variable domain in full, with the rest retrieved from reference TRBV2 and TRBJ2-1, is EPEVTQTPSHQVTQMGQEVILRCVPISNHLYFYWYRQILGQKVEFLVSFYNNEISEKSEIFDDQFSVERPDGSNFTLKIRSTKLEDSAMYFCASTGSGRINNEQFFGPGTRLTVL.

This rearrangement joins TRBV19 to TRBJ2-5; the match to TRBD1 covers 8 bases. There are 17 residues in the CDR3. The V gene's germline CDR1 is LNHDA and CDR2 SQIVND (reference sequence). Trimming cost V 5 bases and J 3 bases; bases outside gene matches: 14. CDR3 sequence reads: CASSLLPTRTGKETQYF. The CDR3, as DNA: TGTGCCAGTAGTTTGCTCCCTACTAGGACAGGGAAAGAGACCCAGTACTTC.

The genes are TRBV2 and TRBJ1-1; TRBD1 matches 7 bases. The V gene's germline CDR1 is SNHLY and CDR2 FYNNEI. V lost 6 bases, J lost 1 base, and 8 bases stayed unmatched. This CDR3 has 15 residues. CDR3: CASRADRVANTEAFF. The CDR3 DNA reads as TGTGCCAGCAGGGCAGACAGGGTTGCGAACACTGAAGCTTTCTTT.

The V call is TRBV5-1, the J call TRBJ2-1, with 12 bases fitting TRBD2. In germline, CDR1 is SGHRS, CDR2 YFSETQ. Trimming at V came to 4 bases and at J to 4 bases, leaving 3 bases not matched to a gene. The CDR3 covers 15 residues. The CDR3 sequence: CASSQGLAGYNEQFF. The CDR3 DNA is TGCGCCAGCAGCCAGGGACTAGCGGGTTACAATGAGCAGTTCTTC.

This chain uses TRBV5-1 with TRBJ2-7; 9 nucleotides match TRBD1. This CDR3 comprises 17 residues. Per the germline V gene, CDR1 is SGHRS and CDR2 is YFSETQ. V lost 4 bases, J lost 7 bases, and 18 bases stayed unmatched. The CDR3 here is CASSRASVGGQGVEQYF. CDR3 coding DNA: TGCGCCAGCAGCCGCGCCTCTGTAGGGGGACAGGGAGTGGAGCAGTACTTC.

The V and J genes are TRBV28 and TRBJ2-7; no clear D. In germline, CDR1 is MDHEN, CDR2 SYDVKM. The length of the CDR3 is 13 residues. Trimming took 3 bases from V and 2 from J, leaving 8 bases between them. The CDR3 sequence is CASSFNTPYEQYF. The DNA of the CDR3 is TGTGCCAGCAGTTTCAACACCCCCTACGAGCAGTACTTC. Using reference TRBV28 and TRBJ2-7 for the parts outside the CDR3, the full variable domain is DVKVTQSSRYLVKRTGEKVFLECVQDMDHENMFWYRQDPGLGLRLIYFSYDVKMKEKGDIPEGYSVSREKKERFSLILESASTNQTSMYLCASSFNTPYEQYFGPGTRLTVT.

This rearrangement joins TRBV5-1 to TRBJ2-7; 8 bases match TRBD1. The germline CDR1 and CDR2 sequences are SGHRS and YFSETQ. The CDR3 runs to 17 residues. Trimming removed 3 bases from V and 1 base from J; junction bases left unmatched: 12. This CDR3 is CASSYPSLGQVSYEQYF. The DNA of the CDR3 is TGCGCCAGCAGCTACCCCTCCTTGGGACAGGTTTCCTACGAGCAGTACTTC.

The gene calls are TRBV7-6 and TRBJ1-1, with TRBD1 as a possible D gene (5 bases). CDR1 is SGHVS and CDR2 is FNYEAQ in the germline V gene. V was trimmed by 4 bases and J by 8 bases, leaving 11 bases between them. The CDR3 covers 12 residues. The CDR3 DNA sequence: TGTGCCAGCAGCTCCCTAGGGGCAGAAGCTTTCTTT. It codes for CASSSLGAEAFF.

The chain combines TRBV7-2 with TRBJ2-3; tentatively, D is TRBD2 (7 bases). This CDR3 is built from 15 residues. Germline lookup yields CDR1 SGHTA and CDR2 FQGNSA. V dropped 0 bases and J dropped 1 base, with 8 bases sitting between them. CDR3 region: CASSLAGGRTDTQYF. CDR3 sequence (DNA): TGTGCCAGCAGCTTAGCGGGGGGGCGCACAGATACGCAGTATTTT.

With respect to this clone: The germline gene is not matched at one end of the junction; a read error may be the cause. The chain uses TRBV10-3 and TRBJ1-1, with 7 bases lining up with TRBD1. The CDR3 runs 9 residues. Germline lookup yields CDR1 ENHRY and CDR2 SYGVKD. The CDR3 DNA is TGTGCCATCAGTTCTGACAGGGACTTT. This sequence encodes CAISSDRDF.